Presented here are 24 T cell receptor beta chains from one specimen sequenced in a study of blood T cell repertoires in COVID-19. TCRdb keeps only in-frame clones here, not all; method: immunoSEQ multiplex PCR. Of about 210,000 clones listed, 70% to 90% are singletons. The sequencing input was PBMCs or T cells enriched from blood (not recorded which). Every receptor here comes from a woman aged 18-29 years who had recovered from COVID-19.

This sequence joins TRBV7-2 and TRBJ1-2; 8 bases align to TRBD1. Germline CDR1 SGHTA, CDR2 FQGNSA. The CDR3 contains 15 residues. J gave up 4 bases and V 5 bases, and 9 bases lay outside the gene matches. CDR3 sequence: CASSPGWGQVYGYTF. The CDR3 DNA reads TGTGCCAGCAGCCCCGGGTGGGGACAGGTCTATGGCTACACCTTC.

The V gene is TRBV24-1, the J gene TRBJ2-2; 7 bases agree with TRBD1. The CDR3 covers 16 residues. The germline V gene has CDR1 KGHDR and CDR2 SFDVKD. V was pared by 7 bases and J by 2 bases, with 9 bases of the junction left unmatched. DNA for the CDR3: TGTGCCACCAGATCACAGGGGTTTGGCAACACCGGGGAGCTGTTTTTT. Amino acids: CATRSQGFGNTGELFF.

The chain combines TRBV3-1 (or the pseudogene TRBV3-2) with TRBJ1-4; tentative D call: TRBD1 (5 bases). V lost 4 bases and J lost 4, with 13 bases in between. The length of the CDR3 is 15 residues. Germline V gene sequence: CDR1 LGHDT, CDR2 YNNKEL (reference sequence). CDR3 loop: CASSPRTGGNEKLFF. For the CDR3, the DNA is TGTGCCAGCAGCCCCCGGACGGGGGGTAATGAAAAACTGTTTTTT.

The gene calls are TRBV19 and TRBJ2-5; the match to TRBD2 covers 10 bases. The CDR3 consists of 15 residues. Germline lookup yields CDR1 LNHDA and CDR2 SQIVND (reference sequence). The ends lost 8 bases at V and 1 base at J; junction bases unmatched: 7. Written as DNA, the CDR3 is TGTGCCAGTGGAACTAGCGGGGCCCCCCAAGAGACCCAGTACTTC. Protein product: CASGTSGAPQETQYF.

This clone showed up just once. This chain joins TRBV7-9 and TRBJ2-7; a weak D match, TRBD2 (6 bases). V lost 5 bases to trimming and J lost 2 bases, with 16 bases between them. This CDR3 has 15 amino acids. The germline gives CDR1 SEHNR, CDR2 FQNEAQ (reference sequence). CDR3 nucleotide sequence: TGTGCCAGCAGCCCCCCGGGGGTAGAGGCCTACGAGCAGTACTTC. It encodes CASSPPGVEAYEQYF.

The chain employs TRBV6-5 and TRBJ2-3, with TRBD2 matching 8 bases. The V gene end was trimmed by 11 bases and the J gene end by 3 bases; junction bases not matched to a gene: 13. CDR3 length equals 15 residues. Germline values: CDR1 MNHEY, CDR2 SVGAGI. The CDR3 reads CAGTLRGGPTDTQYF. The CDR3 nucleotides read TGTGCCGGAACCCTTCGCGGGGGGCCGACAGATACGCAGTATTTT.

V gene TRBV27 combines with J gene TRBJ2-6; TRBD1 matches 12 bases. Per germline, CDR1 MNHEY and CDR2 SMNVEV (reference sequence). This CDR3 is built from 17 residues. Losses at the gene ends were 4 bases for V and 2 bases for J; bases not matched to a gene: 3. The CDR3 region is CASSSGTGGAGANVLTF. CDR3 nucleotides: TGTGCCAGCAGTTCCGGGACAGGGGGCGCTGGGGCCAACGTCCTGACTTTC.

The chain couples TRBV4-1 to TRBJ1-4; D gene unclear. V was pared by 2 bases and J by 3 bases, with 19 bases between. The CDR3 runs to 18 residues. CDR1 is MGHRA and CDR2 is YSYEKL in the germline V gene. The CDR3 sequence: CASSQPRLSYRANEKLFF. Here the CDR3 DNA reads TGCGCCAGCAGCCAACCAAGATTATCGTATCGGGCTAATGAAAAACTGTTTTTT.

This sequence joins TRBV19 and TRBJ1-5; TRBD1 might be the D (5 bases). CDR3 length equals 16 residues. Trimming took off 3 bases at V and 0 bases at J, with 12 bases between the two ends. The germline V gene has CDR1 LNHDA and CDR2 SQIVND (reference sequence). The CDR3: CASSIWAGHSNQPQHF. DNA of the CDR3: TGTGCCAGTAGTATTTGGGCAGGGCATAGCAATCAGCCCCAGCATTTT.

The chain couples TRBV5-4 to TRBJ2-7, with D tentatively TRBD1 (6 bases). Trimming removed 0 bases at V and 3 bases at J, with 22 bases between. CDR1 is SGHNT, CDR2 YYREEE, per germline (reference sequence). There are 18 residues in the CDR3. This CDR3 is CASSLAYSRGFGSYEQYF. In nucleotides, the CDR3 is TGTGCCAGCAGCTTGGCCTACAGCAGGGGATTTGGTAGCTACGAGCAGTACTTC. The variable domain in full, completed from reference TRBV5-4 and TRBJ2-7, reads ETGVTQSPTHLIKTRGQQVTLRCSSQSGHNTVSWYQQALGQGPQFIFQYYREEENGRGNFPPRFSGLQFPNYSSELNVNALELDDSALYLCASSLAYSRGFGSYEQYFGPGTRLTVT.

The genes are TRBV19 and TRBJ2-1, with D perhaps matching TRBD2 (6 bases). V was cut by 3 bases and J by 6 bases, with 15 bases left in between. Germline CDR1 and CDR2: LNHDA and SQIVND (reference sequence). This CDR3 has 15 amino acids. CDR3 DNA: TGTGCCAGTAGTATCGGGACTGTACGCTCCAATGAGCAGTTCTTC. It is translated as CASSIGTVRSNEQFF. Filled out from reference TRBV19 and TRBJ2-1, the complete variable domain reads DGGITQSPKYLFRKEGQNVTLSCEQNLNHDAMYWYRQDPGQGLRLIYYSQIVNDFQKGDIAEGYSVSREKKESFPLTVTSAQKNPTAFYLCASSIGTVRSNEQFFGPGTRLTVL.

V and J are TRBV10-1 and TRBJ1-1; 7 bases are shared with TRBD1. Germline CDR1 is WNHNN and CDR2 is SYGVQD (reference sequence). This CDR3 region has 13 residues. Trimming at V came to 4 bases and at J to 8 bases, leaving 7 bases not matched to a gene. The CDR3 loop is CASSVMTGTEAFF. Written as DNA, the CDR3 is TGCGCCAGCAGTGTGATGACAGGGACGGAAGCTTTCTTT.

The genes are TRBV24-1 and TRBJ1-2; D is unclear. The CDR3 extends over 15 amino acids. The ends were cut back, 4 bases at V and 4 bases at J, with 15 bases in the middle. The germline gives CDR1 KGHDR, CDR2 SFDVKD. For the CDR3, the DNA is TGTGCCACCAGTGACTCCCTCGACAATGGCTATGGCTACACCTTC. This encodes CATSDSLDNGYGYTF.

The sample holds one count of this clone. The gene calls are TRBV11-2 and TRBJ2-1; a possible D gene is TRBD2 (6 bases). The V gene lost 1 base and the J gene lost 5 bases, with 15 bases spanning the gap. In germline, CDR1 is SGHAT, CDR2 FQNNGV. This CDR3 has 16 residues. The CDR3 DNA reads TGTGCCAGCAGCTTAGCATACGGGGGACCCCACAATGAGCAGTTCTTC. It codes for CASSLAYGGPHNEQFF. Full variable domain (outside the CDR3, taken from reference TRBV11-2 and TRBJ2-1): EAGVAQSPRYKIIEKRQSVAFWCNPISGHATLYWYQQILGQGPKLLIQFQNNGVVDDSQLPKDRFSAERLKGVDSTLKIQPAKLEDSAVYLCASSLAYGGPHNEQFFGPGTRLTVL.

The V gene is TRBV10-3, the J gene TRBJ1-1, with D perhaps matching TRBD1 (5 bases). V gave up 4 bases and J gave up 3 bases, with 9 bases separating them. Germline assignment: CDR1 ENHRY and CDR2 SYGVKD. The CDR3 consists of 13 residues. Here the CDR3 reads CAISGSQDTEAFF. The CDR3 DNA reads TGTGCCATCAGTGGCTCACAGGACACTGAAGCTTTCTTT.

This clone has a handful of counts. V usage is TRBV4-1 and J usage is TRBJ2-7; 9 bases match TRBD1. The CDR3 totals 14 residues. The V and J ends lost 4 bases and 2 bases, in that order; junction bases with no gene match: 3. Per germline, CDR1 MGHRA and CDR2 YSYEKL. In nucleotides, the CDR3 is TGCGCCAGCAGCCTGGACAGGGGCGCCTACGAGCAGTACTTC. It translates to CASSLDRGAYEQYF.

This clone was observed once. This CDR3 reads CASSVGGKGSEAFF. CDR3 nucleotides: TGTGCCAGCAGCGTAGGGGGCAAAGGAAGTGAAGCTTTCTTT. The chain carries TRBV9 and TRBJ1-1, with D perhaps matching TRBD1 (5 bases). Trimming shortened V by 0 bases and J by 7 bases, and 13 bases separated the two germline ends. The length of the CDR3 is 14 residues. Germline-derived CDR1 and CDR2 are SGDLS and YYNGEE.

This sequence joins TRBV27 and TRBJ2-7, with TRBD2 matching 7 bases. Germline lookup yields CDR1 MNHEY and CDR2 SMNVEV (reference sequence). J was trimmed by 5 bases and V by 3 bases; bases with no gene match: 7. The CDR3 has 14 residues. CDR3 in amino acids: CASSLGGESHEQYF. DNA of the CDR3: TGTGCCAGCAGTTTGGGGGGGGAATCCCACGAGCAGTACTTC.

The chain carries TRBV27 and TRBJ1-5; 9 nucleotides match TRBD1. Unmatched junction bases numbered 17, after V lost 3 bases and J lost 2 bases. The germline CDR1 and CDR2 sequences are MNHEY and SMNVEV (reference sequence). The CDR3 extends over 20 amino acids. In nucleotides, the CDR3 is TGTGCCAGCAGTTTTCCCGCAGAACCCACAGGGGGCTTGGGCAATCAGCCCCAGCATTTT. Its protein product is CASSFPAEPTGGLGNQPQHF.

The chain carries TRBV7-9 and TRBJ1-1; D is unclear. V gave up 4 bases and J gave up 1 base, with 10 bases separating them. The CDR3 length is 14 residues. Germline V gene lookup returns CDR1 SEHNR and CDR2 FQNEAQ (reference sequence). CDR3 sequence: CASSSHVPNTEAFF. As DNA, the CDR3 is TGTGCCAGCAGCTCACATGTTCCGAACACTGAAGCTTTCTTT. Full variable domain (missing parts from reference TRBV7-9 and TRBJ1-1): DTGVSQNPRHKITKRGQNVTFRCDPISEHNRLYWYRQTLGQGPEFLTYFQNEAQLEKSRLLSDRFSAERPKGSFSTLEIQRTEQGDSAMYLCASSSHVPNTEAFFGQGTRLTVV.

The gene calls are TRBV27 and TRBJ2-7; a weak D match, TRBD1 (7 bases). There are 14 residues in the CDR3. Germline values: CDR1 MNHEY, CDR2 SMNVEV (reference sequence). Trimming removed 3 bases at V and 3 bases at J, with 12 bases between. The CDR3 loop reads CASSLGQGGYEQYF. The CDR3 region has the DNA TGTGCCAGCAGTTTGGGCCAGGGGGGCTACGAGCAGTACTTC.

CDR3 amino acids: CASSLRDRGPYEQYF. CDR3 DNA: TGTGCCAGCAGCTTACGGGACAGAGGGCCCTACGAGCAGTACTTC. V usage is TRBV5-5 and J usage is TRBJ2-7; 7 bases are a match to TRBD1. V lost 2 bases to trimming and J lost 2 bases; unmatched junction nucleotides: 7. CDR1 and CDR2 (germline): SGHKS, YYEKEE (reference sequence). CDR3 size: 15 residues.

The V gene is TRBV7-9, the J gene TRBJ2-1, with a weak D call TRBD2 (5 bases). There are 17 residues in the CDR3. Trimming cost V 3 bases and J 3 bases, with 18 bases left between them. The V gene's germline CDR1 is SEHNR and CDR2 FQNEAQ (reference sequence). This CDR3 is CASSFRTGLSFYNEQFF. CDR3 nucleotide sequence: TGTGCCAGCAGCTTTCGCACCGGACTCTCCTTCTACAATGAGCAGTTCTTC. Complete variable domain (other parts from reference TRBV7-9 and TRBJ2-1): DTGVSQNPRHKITKRGQNVTFRCDPISEHNRLYWYRQTLGQGPEFLTYFQNEAQLEKSRLLSDRFSAERPKGSFSTLEIQRTEQGDSAMYLCASSFRTGLSFYNEQFFGPGTRLTVL.

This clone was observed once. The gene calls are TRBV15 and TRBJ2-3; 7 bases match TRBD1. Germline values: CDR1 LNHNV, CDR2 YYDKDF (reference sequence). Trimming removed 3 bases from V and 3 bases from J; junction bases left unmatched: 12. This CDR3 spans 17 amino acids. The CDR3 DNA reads TGTGCCACCAGCAGGATCTCAGGGGGATTTCGAACAGATACGCAGTATTTT. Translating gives CATSRISGGFRTDTQYF.